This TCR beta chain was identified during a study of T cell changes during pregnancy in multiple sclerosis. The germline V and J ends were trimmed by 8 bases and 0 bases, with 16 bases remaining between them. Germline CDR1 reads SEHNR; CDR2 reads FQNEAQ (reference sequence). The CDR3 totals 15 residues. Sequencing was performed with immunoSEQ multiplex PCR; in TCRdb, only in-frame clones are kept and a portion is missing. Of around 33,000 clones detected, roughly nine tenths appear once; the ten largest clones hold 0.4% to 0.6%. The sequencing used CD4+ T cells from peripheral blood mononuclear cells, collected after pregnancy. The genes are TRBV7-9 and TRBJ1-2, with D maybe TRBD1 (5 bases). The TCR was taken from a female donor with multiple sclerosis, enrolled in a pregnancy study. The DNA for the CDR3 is TGTGCCAGCGACTCCGGACACCGTTCTAACTATGGCTACACCTTC. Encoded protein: CASDSGHRSNYGYTF.